This is a list of T cell receptor beta chains from one sample in a study of blood T cell repertoires in COVID-19. This table comes from immunoSEQ multiplex PCR, and its TCRdb copy is limited to in-frame clones, with some not included. The data hold just over 650,000 clones, with over 80% observed a single time. The specimen was peripheral blood. These receptors all stem from a woman younger than 35 with acute or convalescent COVID-19. CDR3s include the opening cysteine and the closing phenylalanine or tryptophan. The D gene is left open where the match is weak. Size values are once, few and many counts, or a class for expanded clones, and some rows have none.

J gene: TRBJ1-1
D gene: TRBD1
clone size: NA
CDR3 length: 14
V gene: TRBV5-4
CDR3 DNA: TGTGCCAGCAGCTTTGGACAGGGAGGGACTGAAGCTTTCTTT
CDR3 protein: CASSFGQGGTEAFF

J gene: TRBJ2-1
D gene: NA
clone size: few
CDR3 length: 16
V gene: TRBV7-3
CDR3 DNA: TGTGCCAGCAGCCCCTCGAGTGGGACACTGTACAATGAGCAGTTCTTC
CDR3 protein: CASSPSSGTLYNEQFF

J gene: TRBJ1-1
D gene: NA
clone size: NA
CDR3 length: 12
V gene: TRBV10-3
CDR3 DNA: TGTGCCATCAGTGAAGTTCAGGGATTGGCTTTCTTT
CDR3 protein: CAISEVQGLAFF

J gene: TRBJ1-1
D gene: TRBD1
clone size: NA
CDR3 length: 13
V gene: TRBV6-5
CDR3 DNA: TGTGCCAGCAGGGGGACAGGAACCCCGGGAGCTTTCTTT
CDR3 protein: CASRGTGTPGAFF

J gene: TRBJ1-1
D gene: NA
clone size: NA
CDR3 length: 13
V gene: TRBV19
CDR3 DNA: TGTGCCAGTAGGTGGGGGGGGTACACTGAAGCTTTCTTT
CDR3 protein: CASRWGGYTEAFF

J gene: TRBJ1-1
D gene: NA
clone size: NA
CDR3 length: 14
V gene: TRBV19
CDR3 DNA: TGTGCCAGTATGATTGGAGGGTACCCTCGGGGGGCTTTCTTT
CDR3 protein: CASMIGGYPRGAFF

J gene: TRBJ2-4
D gene: TRBD2
clone size: NA
CDR3 length: 17
V gene: TRBV6-1
CDR3 DNA: TGTGCCAGCAGTGGTCTAGCGGGGGTCGTTGCCAAAAACATTCAGTACTTC
CDR3 protein: CASSGLAGVVAKNIQYF

J gene: TRBJ2-4
D gene: NA
clone size: NA
CDR3 length: 13
V gene: TRBV5-1
CDR3 DNA: TGCGCCAGCAGCTTCGATAGGGTGGGAGACAGGATCTTC
CDR3 protein: CASSFDRVGDRIF

J gene: TRBJ2-1
D gene: TRBD1
clone size: NA
CDR3 length: 15
V gene: TRBV11-2
CDR3 DNA: TGTGCCAGCAGCTCCAGGACAGGGGGCTGGGGTGAGCAGTTCTTC
CDR3 protein: CASSSRTGGWGEQFF

J gene: TRBJ1-1
D gene: TRBD1
clone size: NA
CDR3 length: 15
V gene: TRBV30
CDR3 DNA: TGTGCCTGGAAGGGCAGGGGGAGTTGGGGGACTGAAGCTTTCTTT
CDR3 protein: CAWKGRGSWGTEAFF

J gene: TRBJ1-1
D gene: TRBD1
clone size: NA
CDR3 length: 12
V gene: TRBV7-9
CDR3 DNA: TGTGCCAGCAGCCGCGACAGGGGGCGAGCTTTCTTT
CDR3 protein: CASSRDRGRAFF

J gene: TRBJ2-1
D gene: NA
clone size: NA
CDR3 length: 14
V gene: TRBV14
CDR3 DNA: TGTGCCAGCAGCCTACTGGACAATTACAATGAGCAGTTCTTC
CDR3 protein: CASSLLDNYNEQFF

J gene: TRBJ1-1
D gene: TRBD1
clone size: NA
CDR3 length: 16
V gene: TRBV19
CDR3 DNA: TGTGCCAGTAGCGAACAGGGGGCCGTGGGGAACACTGAAGCTTTCTTT
CDR3 protein: CASSEQGAVGNTEAFF

J gene: TRBJ1-1
D gene: NA
clone size: NA
CDR3 length: 15
V gene: TRBV20-1
CDR3 DNA: TGCAGTGCTAGTGACCGGGGGACCCTGAACACTGAAGCTTTCTTT
CDR3 protein: CSASDRGTLNTEAFF

J gene: TRBJ2-7
D gene: TRBD2
clone size: NA
CDR3 length: 14
V gene: TRBV5-6
CDR3 DNA: TGTGCCAGCAGCTTGGGGGGACTAGCGAGCGAGCAGTACTTC
CDR3 protein: CASSLGGLASEQYF

J gene: TRBJ1-5
D gene: NA
clone size: NA
CDR3 length: 14
V gene: TRBV6-5
CDR3 DNA: TGTGCCAGCAGTTACTCAGGGAGTAATCAGCCCCAGCATTTT
CDR3 protein: CASSYSGSNQPQHF

J gene: TRBJ1-1
D gene: NA
clone size: NA
CDR3 length: 13
V gene: TRBV2
CDR3 DNA: TGTGCCAGCAGTTCCCAGGGGAACACTGAAGCTTTCTTT
CDR3 protein: CASSSQGNTEAFF

J gene: TRBJ1-2
D gene: NA
clone size: NA
CDR3 length: 15
V gene: TRBV2
CDR3 DNA: TGTGCCAGCAGCGATTACAGGGATCGCGGCTATGGCTACACCTTC
CDR3 protein: CASSDYRDRGYGYTF